The 27 T cell receptor beta chains below all came from one sample that was sequenced in a study of cytomegalovirus exposure and HLA in healthy donors (TCRdb year 2017). The library was built by means of the immunoSEQ multiplex PCR assay. The multiplex PCR relied on a mix of 60 forward primers for TCR Vbeta segments and 13 reverse primers for TCR Jbeta segments. Entries here come from immuneACCESS through TCRdb and include only in-frame sequences with V and J called. Some clones fail to appear in such tables; in the studies checked, an unresolved V gene covers under half of the shortfall, and the cause of the remainder is unknown. For this sample the table gives 90,000 to 150,000 clones, of which 63% were detected only once. Less than 12% of the sample comes from the top ten. The source material was PBMCs. The receptors here all came from a middle-aged man in good health and CMV-seropositive.

The rearrangement joins TRBV4-3 to TRBJ1-5; TRBD1 matches 7 bases. Per the germline V gene, CDR1 is LGHNA and CDR2 is YSLEER. V shed 4 bases and J 7 bases; nucleotides not matched to a gene: 7. This CDR3 region has 14 residues. CDR3: CASSLASGGQPQHF. The CDR3 DNA is TGCGCCAGCAGCCTCGCATCAGGGGGACAGCCCCAGCATTTT.

Regarding this clone: The sample contains more than one DNA sequence encoding this CDR3. The chain is built from TRBV9 and TRBJ1-2; 8 bases map to TRBD1. The V gene's germline CDR1 is SGDLS and CDR2 YYNGEE. The CDR3 has 14 amino acids. V was clipped by 2 bases and J by 6 bases; unmatched bases: 6. This CDR3 reads CASSVAGQGNGYTF. As DNA, the CDR3 is TGTGCCAGCAGCGTGGCAGGACAGGGTAATGGCTACACCTTC.

The chain has TRBV29-1 and TRBJ2-7, with 9 bases that match TRBD1. V lost 6 bases to trimming and J lost 4 bases; unmatched junction nucleotides: 16. The CDR3 length is 16 residues. From germline, CDR1 is SQVTM and CDR2 ANQGSEA. The CDR3 region has the DNA TGCAGCGTGCCCGGAGGGGTCGGGACAGGGAATTACGAGCAGTACTTC. It yields the protein CSVPGGVGTGNYEQYF.

This clone appeared a few times. The chain combines TRBV9 with TRBJ2-5; 7 positions agree with TRBD2. Germline V CDR1 and CDR2: SGDLS, YYNGEE. CDR3 length: 13 amino acids. Trimming removed 2 bases from V and 5 bases from J; junction bases left unmatched: 3. In DNA, the CDR3 is TGTGCCAGCAGCGTGGAGGGAGGGGAGACCCAGTACTTC. This encodes CASSVEGGETQYF.

The J gene is TRBJ2-1, the V gene TRBV6-6; D unclear. This CDR3 region has 16 residues. The germline V and J ends were trimmed by 6 bases and 0 bases, with 15 bases remaining between them. The germline V gene encodes CDR1 MNHNY and CDR2 SVGAGI (reference sequence). The CDR3 spells CASRRHSSSSYNEQFF. The CDR3 coding sequence is TGTGCCAGCAGGCGACACTCCTCGAGCTCCTACAATGAGCAGTTCTTC.

The chain is built from TRBV7-2 and TRBJ2-7; 12 bases agree with TRBD2. The CDR3 sequence is 16 residues long. Germline V gene lookup returns CDR1 SGHTA and CDR2 FQGNSA. Trimming at V came to 4 bases and at J to 4 bases, leaving 8 bases not matched to a gene. CDR3 sequence: CASSSSGLAGRYEQYF. CDR3 nucleotides: TGTGCCAGCAGCTCCTCCGGACTAGCGGGGAGATACGAGCAGTACTTC.

J is TRBJ1-1 and V is TRBV6-5; TRBD1 matches at 8 bases. Germline V lookup: CDR1 MNHEY, CDR2 SVGAGI. The CDR3 loop spans 14 amino acids. The ends lost 6 bases at V and 1 base at J; junction bases unmatched: 4. As DNA, the CDR3 is TGTGCCAGCAGGCTCGGACAGGGGAACACTGAAGCTTTCTTT. This translates into CASRLGQGNTEAFF.

The chain is built from TRBV7-6 and TRBJ1-3; D may be TRBD1 (5 bases). Trimming shortened V by 3 bases and J by 1 base, and 10 bases separated the two germline ends. Germline assignment: CDR1 SGHVS and CDR2 FNYEAQ. The CDR3 totals 15 residues. The CDR3 reads CASSFTGESGNTIYF. The CDR3 bases are TGTGCCAGCAGCTTTACAGGCGAGTCTGGAAACACCATATATTTT.

The chain employs TRBV30 and TRBJ2-2, with 9 bases that match TRBD1. The junction had 5 bases not matched to a gene; V was cut back by 8 bases and J by 4 bases. Germline V gene sequence: CDR1 GTSNPN, CDR2 SVGIG (reference sequence). The CDR3 length is 13 residues. CDR3 residues: CARTGQGTGELFF. Here the CDR3 DNA reads TGTGCCCGTACGGGACAGGGCACCGGGGAGCTGTTTTTT.

The chain joins TRBV19 to TRBJ2-7; possible D gene TRBD2, 6 bases. The CDR3 runs to 15 residues. The ends were cut back, 5 bases at V and 2 bases at J, with 16 bases in the middle. Germline lookup yields CDR1 LNHDA and CDR2 SQIVND (reference sequence). CDR3 protein: CASSVGSGTTYEQYF. The CDR3 DNA follows: TGTGCCAGTAGTGTAGGTAGCGGTACCACCTACGAGCAGTACTTC.

This chain uses TRBV6-5 with TRBJ2-1, with D possibly matching TRBD1 (6 bases). Germline values: CDR1 MNHEY, CDR2 SVGAGI. The CDR3 spans 13 residues. Trimming took 5 bases from V and 12 from J, leaving 17 bases between them. The CDR3 is CASSRKQGSGQFF. The CDR3 nucleotides read TGTGCCAGCAGTCGCAAACAGGGAAGTGGGCAGTTCTTC.

V is TRBV4-1 and J is TRBJ1-4, with 8 bases that match TRBD1. V was clipped by 4 bases and J by 6 bases; unmatched bases: 4. The CDR3 loop spans 14 amino acids. Germline CDR1 is MGHRA and CDR2 is YSYEKL. The DNA for the CDR3 is TGCGCCAGCAGCCTCGAGACAGGGGATGAAAAACTGTTTTTT. This translates into CASSLETGDEKLFF.

The chain joins TRBV29-1 to TRBJ2-7; 7 bases map to TRBD1. The germline V gene has CDR1 SQVTM and CDR2 ANQGSEA. V lost 5 bases, J lost 5 bases, and 15 bases stayed unmatched. The CDR3 is 15 residues long. The CDR3 nucleotides read TGCAGCGTTACTACTAGTAGGGGGCGGTTGGACGAGCAGTACTTC. Its translation: CSVTTSRGRLDEQYF.

The sample holds one count of this clone. V gene TRBV28 combines with J gene TRBJ1-1; D might be TRBD1 (6 bases). Germline loops: CDR1 MDHEN, CDR2 SYDVKM. V was trimmed by 8 bases and J by 1 base, leaving 17 bases between them. The CDR3 length is 15 residues. CDR3 in amino acids: CASHLSAGANTEAFF. Written as DNA, the CDR3 is TGTGCCAGCCATTTATCGGCAGGGGCGAACACTGAAGCTTTCTTT.

The rearrangement links TRBV11-2 to TRBJ2-1; a weak D match, TRBD2 (6 bases). CDR1 and CDR2 (germline): SGHAT, FQNNGV. This CDR3 contains 15 residues. The germline V and J ends were trimmed by 0 bases and 0 bases, with 6 bases remaining between them. The CDR3 DNA sequence: TGTGCCAGCAGCTTAGAGCGGGACTCCTACAATGAGCAGTTCTTC. This sequence encodes CASSLERDSYNEQFF. Complete variable domain (other parts from reference TRBV11-2 and TRBJ2-1): EAGVAQSPRYKIIEKRQSVAFWCNPISGHATLYWYQQILGQGPKLLIQFQNNGVVDDSQLPKDRFSAERLKGVDSTLKIQPAKLEDSAVYLCASSLERDSYNEQFFGPGTRLTVL.

A single count supports this clone. This sequence joins TRBV11-2 and TRBJ2-3; no firm D call. The CDR3 is 12 residues long. Looked up from germline, CDR1 is SGHAT and CDR2 is FQNNGV. The V gene lost 3 bases and the J gene lost 2 bases, with 3 bases spanning the gap. In DNA form, the CDR3 reads TGTGCCAGCAGCTTCAACACAGATACGCAGTATTTT. Its translation is CASSFNTDTQYF.

This sequence joins TRBV6-6 and TRBJ2-5; 9 bases fit TRBD1. The CDR3 consists of 12 residues. Germline CDR1 MNHNY, CDR2 SVGAGI (reference sequence). V lost 7 bases to trimming and J lost 5 bases; unmatched junction nucleotides: 2. The chain's CDR3 is CASNRGPETQYF. The CDR3 region has the DNA TGTGCCAGCAACAGGGGGCCGGAGACCCAGTACTTC.

This clone occurred a few times. The rearrangement links TRBV5-6 to TRBJ1-1, with 9 bases aligning to TRBD1. After removal of 5 bases from V and 3 bases from J, the junction contained 5 bases not matched to a gene. The V gene's germline CDR1 is SGHDT and CDR2 YYEEEE. This CDR3 has 14 amino acids. The CDR3, as DNA: TGTGCCAGCAGACCGACAGGGGGAGACACTGAAGCTTTCTTT. It encodes CASRPTGGDTEAFF.

V gene TRBV27 combines with J gene TRBJ2-5; the D gene is possibly TRBD2 (8 bases). The CDR3 runs 16 residues. V was shortened by 3 bases and J by 4 bases, with 18 bases between the two germline ends. Germline-derived CDR1 and CDR2 are MNHEY and SMNVEV (reference sequence). The CDR3 loop reads CASSFGRGRSGETQYF. The CDR3 DNA is TGTGCCAGCAGTTTCGGGAGGGGGCGGTCAGGAGAGACCCAGTACTTC.

The rearrangement joins TRBV7-8 to TRBJ1-2, with 7 bases that match TRBD1. This CDR3 is 15 amino acids long. The V gene end was trimmed by 1 base and the J gene end by 3 bases; junction bases not matched to a gene: 5. Germline-derived CDR1 and CDR2 are SGHVS and FQNEAQ. The CDR3: CASSLEDRIYYGYTF. DNA for the CDR3: TGTGCCAGCAGCTTAGAGGACAGGATCTACTATGGCTACACCTTC. Full variable domain (outside the CDR3, taken from reference TRBV7-8 and TRBJ1-2): GAGVSQSPRYKVAKRGQDVALRCDPISGHVSLFWYQQALGQGPEFLTYFQNEAQLDKSGLPSDRFFAERPEGSVSTLKIQRTQQEDSAVYLCASSLEDRIYYGYTFGSGTRLTVV.

J is TRBJ2-3 and V is TRBV6-5; TRBD2 aligns across 8 bases. From germline, CDR1 is MNHEY and CDR2 SVGAGI. Trimming removed 7 bases from V and 10 bases from J; junction bases left unmatched: 10. This CDR3 is built from 13 residues. The CDR3 protein is CASTPDLLAAQYF. Here the CDR3 DNA reads TGTGCCAGCACCCCCGATTTACTAGCGGCGCAGTATTTT.

The chain couples TRBV5-1 to TRBJ2-7; 9 positions agree with TRBD2. The CDR3 extends over 15 amino acids. The germline gives CDR1 SGHRS, CDR2 YFSETQ. V was pared by 3 bases and J by 2 bases, with 6 bases of the junction left unmatched. The DNA of the CDR3 is TGCGCCAGCAGCTCCCTAGCGGGGAACACCTACGAGCAGTACTTC. Translating it yields CASSSLAGNTYEQYF.

The V call is TRBV13, the J call TRBJ1-2; 8 positions match TRBD1. The CDR3 is 12 amino acids. Germline lookup yields CDR1 PRHDT and CDR2 FYEKMQ (reference sequence). V lost 5 bases to trimming and J lost 13 bases; unmatched junction nucleotides: 9. The CDR3 nucleotides read TGTGCCAGCAGCCTCGGGACAGGCGTTGGCACCTTC. It yields the protein CASSLGTGVGTF.

The rearrangement joins TRBV10-2 to TRBJ1-1; 7 bases line up with TRBD1. The trim removed 5 bases at V and 1 base at J, leaving 4 bases unmatched. The CDR3 is made up of 14 amino acids. The germline V gene encodes CDR1 WSHSY and CDR2 SAAADI. CDR3 nucleotide sequence: TGCGCCAGCAGTTCACAGGGGAGGAACACTGAAGCTTTCTTT. Encoded protein: CASSSQGRNTEAFF.

This clone was picked up one time. The V gene is TRBV7-2, the J gene TRBJ2-5; D is ambiguous. With the DNA end fitting TRBJ2-7 better, the J assignment may be wrong. CDR1 and CDR2 (germline): SGHTA, FQGNSA. The CDR3 length is 11 residues. The CDR3 sequence: CASSFYYEQYF. The CDR3 DNA follows: TGTGCCAGCAGCTTTTACTACGAGCAGTACTTC.

The CDR3 loop is CATSRYERSYEQYF. The CDR3 DNA is TGTGCCACCAGCCGGTACGAGAGATCCTACGAGCAGTACTTC. This chain uses TRBV15 with TRBJ2-7; D is uncertain. The CDR3 length is 14 residues. V gave up 5 bases and J gave up 1 base, with 12 bases separating them. The germline CDR1 and CDR2 sequences are LNHNV and YYDKDF (reference sequence).

This clone came up a few times. The chain carries TRBV5-4 and TRBJ1-4; the D gene is possibly TRBD1 (5 bases). Trimming pared 0 bases from V and 8 bases from J, leaving 11 bases between. The CDR3 sequence is 14 residues long. Germline lookup yields CDR1 SGHNT and CDR2 YYREEE (reference sequence). CDR3 bases: TGTGCCAGCAGCTTGGCTACGGAGGGGGAAAAACTGTTTTTT. It is translated as CASSLATEGEKLFF.